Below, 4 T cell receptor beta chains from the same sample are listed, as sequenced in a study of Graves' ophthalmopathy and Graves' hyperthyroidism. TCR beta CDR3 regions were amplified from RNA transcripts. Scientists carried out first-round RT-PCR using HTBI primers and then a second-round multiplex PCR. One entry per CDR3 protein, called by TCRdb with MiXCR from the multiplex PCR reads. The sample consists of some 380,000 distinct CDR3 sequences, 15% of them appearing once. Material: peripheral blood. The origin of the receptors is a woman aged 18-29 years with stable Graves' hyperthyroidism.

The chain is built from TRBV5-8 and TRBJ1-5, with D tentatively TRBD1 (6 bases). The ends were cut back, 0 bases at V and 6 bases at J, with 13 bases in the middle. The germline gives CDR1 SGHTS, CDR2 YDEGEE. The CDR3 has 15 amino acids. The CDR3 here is CASSLGGGGSQPQHF. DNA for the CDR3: TGTGCCAGCAGCTTGGGAGGGGGGGGCAGTCAGCCCCAGCATTTT. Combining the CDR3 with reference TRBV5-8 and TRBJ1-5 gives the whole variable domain EAGVTQSPTHLIKTRGQQATLRCSPISGHTSVYWYQQALGLGLQFLLWYDEGEERNRGNFPPRFSGRQFPNYSSELNVNALELEDSALYLCASSLGGGGSQPQHFGDGTRLSIL.

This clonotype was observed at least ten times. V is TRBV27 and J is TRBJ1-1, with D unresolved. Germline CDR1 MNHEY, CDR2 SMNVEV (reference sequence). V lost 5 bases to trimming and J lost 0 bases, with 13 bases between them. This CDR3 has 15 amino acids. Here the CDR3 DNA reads TGTGCCAGCAGTCTCCTTTCGGAGGTGAACACTGAAGCTTTCTTT. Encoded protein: CASSLLSEVNTEAFF.

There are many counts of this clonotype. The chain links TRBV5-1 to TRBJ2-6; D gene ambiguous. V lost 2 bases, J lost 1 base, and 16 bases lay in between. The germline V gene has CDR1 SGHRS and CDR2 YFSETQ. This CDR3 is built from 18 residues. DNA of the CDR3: TGCGCCAGCAGCTTCGGTTCGGACCACCCTTCTGGGGCCAACGTCCTGACTTTC. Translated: CASSFGSDHPSGANVLTF.

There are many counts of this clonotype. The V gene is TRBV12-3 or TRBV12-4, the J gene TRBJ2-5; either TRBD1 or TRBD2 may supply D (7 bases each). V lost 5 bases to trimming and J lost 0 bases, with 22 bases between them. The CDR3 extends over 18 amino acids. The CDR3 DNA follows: TGTGCCAGCAGTAGCTACATCAGGGGAGGGACAGACCAAGAGACCCAGTACTTC. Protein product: CASSSYIRGGTDQETQYF.